This T cell receptor (beta chain) was profiled in a study of control samples from healthy donors and cancer patients. As regards this clone: The germline gene is not matched at one end of the junction; a read error may be the cause.

Generated by immunoSEQ multiplex PCR, the TCRdb table keeps only in-frame clones and is missing some. The table lists around 110,000 clones, 70% to 90% of them singletons. The germline CDR1 and CDR2 sequences are SNHLY and FYNNEI. CDR3 length: 16 residues. The chain couples TRBV2 to TRBJ2-7, with 10 bases aligning to TRBD1. The clonotype was recovered from a woman aged 70-85 years in good health. Sequencing was done on a sample of blood. The CDR3 protein is CARSERAWGTGVEQYF. The CDR3 DNA sequence: TGTGCCAGAAGTGAAAGGGCGTGGGGGACAGGGGTCGAGCAGTACTTC.